The 26 T cell receptor beta chains below come from one sample, sequenced in a study of monozygotic twins with inflammatory bowel disease. One entry per CDR3 protein, without DNA, is what TCRdb gives after re-calling the 5' RACE reads. Here the sample table reports 350,000 to 500,000 distinct CDR3 sequences. The sample consisted of blood. The source is a human donor with ulcerative colitis or Crohn's disease, or a healthy co-twin of an affected twin (not recorded which).

CDR3 region: CASSLWGGAETQYF. The genes are TRBV12-3 or TRBV12-4 and TRBJ2-5; TCRdb's D call of TRBD1 is untestable without DNA. The CDR3 is 14 residues long.

The chain is built from TRBV5-1 and TRBJ2-7; the D call of TRBD2 rests on TCRdb alone, since no DNA is present to check it. Per germline, CDR1 SGHRS and CDR2 YFSETQ. The CDR3 loop spans 16 amino acids. The CDR3 loop is CASSLLGGSGAYEQYF.

V and J are TRBV29-1 and TRBJ2-3; TCRdb designates TRBD2, a call that cannot be tested without DNA. Germline assignment: CDR1 SQVTM and CDR2 ANQGSEA. The CDR3 has 13 amino acids. The CDR3: CSVDGALTDTQYF.

CDR3 protein: CASSQERGEKLFF. The chain uses TRBV5-1 and TRBJ1-4. CDR1 and CDR2 (germline): SGHRS, YFSETQ. The CDR3 is 13 residues long. Using reference TRBV5-1 and TRBJ1-4 for the parts outside the CDR3, the full variable domain is KAGVTQTPRYLIKTRGQQVTLSCSPISGHRSVSWYQQTPGQGLQFLFEYFSETQRNKGNFPGRFSGRQFSNSRSEMNVSTLELGDSALYLCASSQERGEKLFFGSGTQLSVL.

The V call is TRBV12-3 or TRBV12-4, the J call TRBJ1-6; TCRdb indicates TRBD1, and absent DNA this call remains unverified. The CDR3 is 15 amino acids. The CDR3 loop reads CASSTGQGYNSPLHF.

The chain carries TRBV2 and TRBJ2-7; the TCRdb call, TRBD1, lacks DNA for checking. CDR3 size: 11 residues. Germline lookup yields CDR1 SNHLY and CDR2 FYNNEI. The CDR3: CASSVRVEQYF.

The rearrangement uses TRBV6-1 and TRBJ2-7; TCRdb designates TRBD2, a call that cannot be tested without DNA. The CDR3 sequence is 14 residues long. Germline CDR1 is MNHNS and CDR2 is SASEGT. This chain's CDR3 is CASSDPGGVYEQYF.

The chain recombines TRBV20-1 with TRBJ2-5; as DNA is missing, the TRBD1 call by TCRdb cannot be tested. Germline V lookup: CDR1 DFQATT, CDR2 SNEGSKA (reference sequence). CDR3 length: 13 residues. CDR3 loop: CSARDHREETQYF.

This rearrangement joins TRBV6-2 or TRBV6-3 to TRBJ2-1; absent DNA, TCRdb's TRBD1 call cannot be checked. Germline V lookup: CDR1 MNHEY, CDR2 SVGEGT. The length of the CDR3 is 16 residues. CDR3 amino acids: CASSYYRPHSYNEQFF.

The rearrangement joins TRBV23-1 to TRBJ2-7; absent DNA, TCRdb's TRBD1 call cannot be checked. TRBV23-1 is an open reading frame whose function is uncertain. The CDR3 totals 14 residues. The CDR3 loop reads CASTRDRGPVEQYF.

CDR3 sequence reads: CSVVGTAVQAFF. The chain combines TRBV29-1 with TRBJ1-1. The germline V gene encodes CDR1 SQVTM and CDR2 ANQGSEA. The CDR3 spans 12 residues.

The chain joins TRBV27 to TRBJ2-3; TCRdb's assignment of TRBD2 cannot be checked, as there is no DNA. Germline V gene sequence: CDR1 MNHEY, CDR2 SMNVEV (reference sequence). The CDR3 length is 15 residues. The CDR3 sequence: CASSPSHREPDTQYF.

The chain couples TRBV4-3 to TRBJ1-6; TCRdb proposes TRBD1, but this gene call is untestable without DNA. The CDR3 is made up of 14 amino acids. CDR1 and CDR2 (germline): LGHNA, YSLEER. The CDR3 reads CASSQVQGWSPLHF.

The rearrangement uses TRBV7-2 and TRBJ2-7; TCRdb's D call of TRBD1 is untestable without DNA. CDR1 and CDR2 from the germline V gene are SGHTA and FQGNSA. The CDR3 is made up of 15 amino acids. The chain's CDR3 is CASSSPGMRGYEQYF.

This sequence joins TRBV5-1 and TRBJ2-2; without DNA, the TCRdb call of TRBD1 cannot be checked. Germline loops: CDR1 SGHRS, CDR2 YFSETQ. The CDR3 spans 16 residues. Here the CDR3 reads CASSWMDRGNTGELFF.

The chain is built from TRBV20-1 and TRBJ1-2; there is no DNA to check the TCRdb D call of TRBD1. The CDR3 runs to 12 residues. Germline-derived CDR1 and CDR2 are DFQATT and SNEGSKA (reference sequence). CDR3 protein: CSATLAGDGYTF.

V usage is TRBV3-1 and J usage is TRBJ2-5. The CDR3 is 14 residues long. Germline CDR1 LGHDT, CDR2 YNNKEL (reference sequence). CDR3 sequence reads: CASSQRLGRETQYF.

V and J are TRBV12-3 or TRBV12-4 and TRBJ2-3. The CDR3 contains 13 residues. This CDR3 reads CASSLGNWDTQYF.

The rearrangement joins TRBV7-9 to TRBJ2-2; absent DNA, TCRdb's TRBD1 call cannot be checked. The CDR3 runs to 13 residues. Germline V gene data show CDR1 as SEHNR and CDR2 as FQNEAQ (reference sequence). This chain's CDR3 is CASSRGGTGELFF.

The rearrangement joins TRBV7-3 to TRBJ2-7; TCRdb reports TRBD2, a call that lacks DNA to check it against. The germline V gene encodes CDR1 SGHTA and CDR2 FQGTGA. The CDR3 spans 14 residues. Here the CDR3 reads CASSLRGSFSEQYF.

The chain joins TRBV6-5 to TRBJ2-2; TCRdb gives TRBD1 as the D gene, but with no DNA this cannot be confirmed. CDR1 is MNHEY and CDR2 is SVGAGI in the germline V gene. This CDR3 contains 12 residues. The CDR3 sequence: CASWGFPGELFF.

This sequence joins TRBV5-1 and TRBJ2-3; with no DNA, the TCRdb D assignment of TRBD1 cannot be verified. The germline CDR1 and CDR2 sequences are SGHRS and YFSETQ. The CDR3 is 16 amino acids. The CDR3 protein is CASSLGPGARTDTQYF.

The genes are TRBV7-2 and TRBJ2-3; the D gene TCRdb calls, TRBD2, cannot be checked with no DNA. Germline V gene sequence: CDR1 SGHTA, CDR2 FQGNSA. This CDR3 is built from 15 residues. The CDR3 protein is CASSLAGLRVDTQYF.

The CDR3 region is CASSPPRDREDETQYF. The chain couples TRBV7-9 to TRBJ2-5; TCRdb lists TRBD1, though no DNA is available to test this call. The V gene's germline CDR1 is SEHNR and CDR2 FQNEAQ (reference sequence). This CDR3 is 16 amino acids long.

The chain links TRBV19 to TRBJ2-7; TCRdb's D call, TRBD1, is unchecked because there is no DNA. This CDR3 has 14 residues. Looked up from germline, CDR1 is LNHDA and CDR2 is SQIVND (reference sequence). The CDR3 here is CASSPGDRFGEQYF.

This sequence joins TRBV4-2 and TRBJ1-1; without DNA, the TCRdb call of TRBD1 cannot be checked. Germline CDR1 LGHNA, CDR2 YNFKEQ. CDR3 length equals 15 residues. The CDR3 spells CASSQDMPGNTEAFF.